This TCR beta chain was recorded in a study of patients and donors after allogeneic stem cell transplantation. V lost 4 bases and J lost 11; bases outside the gene matches: 13. Per the germline V gene, CDR1 is SEHNR and CDR2 is FQNEAQ (reference sequence). The CDR3 consists of 14 residues. TCRdb used MiXCR to reprocess the RT-PCR reads, holding one entry per CDR3 protein. The data contain approximately 140,000 distinct CDR3 sequences, 30% to 45% of them singletons. This clonotype was counted a few times. Sample: blood, either unsorted or a sorted T cell fraction (not recorded which). V gene TRBV7-9 combines with J gene TRBJ1-1, with 7 positions matching TRBD1. The TCR originated in a human donor who was either an allogeneic HSCT recipient or a stem cell or donor lymphocyte infusion donor (not recorded which). It is not recorded whose cells these are; they may come from a transplant donor. The CDR3, as DNA: TGTGCCAGCAGCTCCACGAAGGGGGCGCCTGCGGCTTTCTTT. As protein: CASSSTKGAPAAFF.